The clone carrying this T cell receptor (beta chain) was counted once. The identical CDR3 is also encoded by other nucleotide sequences in the sample. Unmatched junction bases numbered 2, after V lost 5 bases and J lost 3 bases. The germline V gene encodes CDR1 MNHEY and CDR2 SVGAGI. This CDR3 comprises 13 residues. The record originates from a study of blood T cell repertoires in COVID-19. Study information: From the United States, Italy and Spain came samples of acute and convalescent COVID-19. PBMCs, B-cell-depleted T cells, or T cells were the source of the cDNA or gDNA that made up the material.

Per the original methods: Quantification of nucleated cells was approximated via reference gene primer amplification. Sequenced by immunoSEQ multiplex PCR; TCRdb stores in-frame clones only, minus some. That table supplies the V and J calls and clone size; D and trimming were determined from the DNA. Among some 490,000 clones listed, approximately 85% were seen once. The chain couples TRBV6-5 to TRBJ1-1, with 8 bases fitting TRBD1. This TCR was sampled from a human donor in a cohort sampled during active COVID-19. What was sequenced was peripheral blood. CDR3 DNA: TGTGCCAGCAGTACAGGGGGAGACACTGAAGCTTTCTTT. Its protein product is CASSTGGDTEAFF.